This T cell receptor beta chain was identified during a study of blood T cell repertoires in COVID-19. Study details: Samples of COVID-19 (acute and convalescent) were obtained from the United States, Italy and Spain.

In germline, CDR1 is MGHDK, CDR2 SYGVNS. The CDR3 is made up of 14 amino acids. The J segment lost 8 bases and the V segment lost 3 bases, leaving 3 bases of the junction unmatched. Sequenced by immunoSEQ multiplex PCR; TCRdb stores in-frame clones only, minus some. In the table there are approximately 90,000 clones, nearly 80% of which are singletons. In Seattle, patients joined the study during active infection and were tracked longitudinally. This clone was seen a few times. The chain carries TRBV25-1 and TRBJ1-4, with 10 positions matching TRBD1. The sample was peripheral blood. This TCR came from a man between 70 and 80 years old with COVID-19, enrolled during active disease. The DNA for the CDR3 is TGTGCCAGCAGTGACGGGGGACAGGGGGAAAAACTGTTTTTT. As protein: CASSDGGQGEKLFF.